One sample yielded the 10 T cell receptor beta chains listed below, sequenced in a study of T cells after yellow fever vaccination. In TCRdb, the 5' RACE reads were re-called with MiXCR into one record per CDR3 protein. The table includes 300,000 to 400,000 distinct CDR3 sequences, more than 8.5% detected once. The sequenced sample was PBMCs, obtained on the day of the first yellow fever vaccination. The origin of the receptors is a man between 18 and 35 years old who received the YFV17D yellow fever vaccine.

This sequence joins TRBV11-2 and TRBJ1-4; possibly TRBD1 for D (6 bases). V dropped 5 bases and J dropped 0 bases, with 16 bases sitting between them. The CDR3 length is 17 residues. CDR1 is SGHAT and CDR2 is FQNNGV in the germline V gene. CDR3 amino acids: CASSASPRTATNEKLFF. CDR3 nucleotides: TGTGCCAGCAGCGCTAGTCCCAGGACAGCAACTAATGAAAAACTGTTTTTT.

This clonotype was observed a handful of times. The chain couples TRBV18 to TRBJ2-4; D call uncertain. CDR1 KGHSH and CDR2 LQKENI come from the germline V gene. The V end lost 3 bases, the J end lost 2 bases, and 11 bases lay between the germline ends. The CDR3 covers 15 residues. The CDR3 nucleotides read TGTGCCAGCTCACCTAACGCTGGGACCAAAAACATTCAGTACTTC. Translated: CASSPNAGTKNIQYF.

On this clonotype itself: Just one base apart from a much larger clone, this may be a read error. CDR3 residues: CSARGIHEQYV. In DNA form, the CDR3 reads TGCAGTGCTAGAGGTATCCACGAGCAGTACGTC. This chain joins TRBV20-1 and TRBJ2-7, with D hard to call. Germline CDR1 reads DFQATT; CDR2 reads SNEGSKA (reference sequence). The CDR3 has 11 residues. Trimming stripped 1 base from V and 5 bases from J, with 6 bases between.

V usage is TRBV6-2 or TRBV6-3 and J usage is TRBJ2-5, with unresolved D. V lost 8 bases to trimming and J lost 4 bases, with 8 bases between them. CDR3 size: 11 residues. Germline V gives CDR1 MNHEY, CDR2 SVGEGT. This CDR3 reads CASAMGETQYF. CDR3 DNA sequence: TGTGCCAGCGCTATGGGAGAGACCCAGTACTTC.

The genes are TRBV5-1 and TRBJ1-1, with TRBD1 identical over 9 bases. J lost 0 bases, V lost 4 bases, and 4 bases had no gene match. The CDR3 extends over 15 amino acids. Germline V gene sequence: CDR1 SGHRS, CDR2 YFSETQ. The CDR3 is CASSPGDRVNTEAFF. CDR3 DNA: TGCGCCAGCAGCCCAGGGGACAGGGTGAACACTGAAGCTTTCTTT.

This clonotype came up a few times. V gene TRBV7-3 combines with J gene TRBJ1-6, with TRBD1 as a possible D gene (5 bases). The V end was cut by 1 base, the J end by 8 bases, with 12 bases between. This CDR3 is 15 amino acids long. Germline CDR1 is SGHTA and CDR2 is FQGTGA. CDR3: CASSLNSQGDSPLHF. As DNA, the CDR3 is TGTGCCAGCAGCTTAAATTCACAAGGGGATTCACCCCTCCACTTT.

This clonotype appeared many times. This rearrangement joins TRBV5-1 to TRBJ2-3; D not certain. The CDR3 loop spans 15 amino acids. Per the germline V gene, CDR1 is SGHRS and CDR2 is YFSETQ. The V end lost 2 bases, the J end lost 4 bases, and 14 bases lay between the germline ends. In DNA form, the CDR3 reads TGCGCCAGCAGCTTCCAGTTCTCTCGCTCAGATACGCAGTATTTT. This translates into CASSFQFSRSDTQYF.

The V and J genes are TRBV5-1 and TRBJ2-5, with unresolved D. Germline assignment: CDR1 SGHRS and CDR2 YFSETQ. The V end lost 2 bases, the J end lost 1 base, and 9 bases lay between the germline ends. The CDR3 has 14 amino acids. CDR3 sequence (DNA): TGCGCCAGCAGCTTTTTGACCAGCCAAGAGACCCAGTACTTC. It translates to CASSFLTSQETQYF.

This clonotype was counted between two and nine times. The rearrangement uses TRBV6-1 and TRBJ1-6; maybe TRBD1 (5 bases). Germline-derived CDR1 and CDR2 are MNHNS and SASEGT. V gave up 4 bases and J gave up 6 bases, with 16 bases separating them. The CDR3 totals 16 residues. CDR3 bases: TGTGCCAGCAGTGGGCCGGACATCCCGGGTAATTCACCCCTCCACTTT. Translating it yields CASSGPDIPGNSPLHF.

The gene calls are TRBV6-6 and TRBJ2-7; 7 bases map to TRBD1. This CDR3 has 13 amino acids. V lost 0 bases to trimming and J lost 6 bases; unmatched junction nucleotides: 2. Germline values: CDR1 MNHNY, CDR2 SVGAGI (reference sequence). The CDR3 nucleotides are TGTGCCAGCAGTTACTCGAGGGGGCCCGAGCAGTACTTC. Its protein is CASSYSRGPEQYF.